The 4 T cell receptor beta chains reported below all come from one sample, sequenced in a study of T cell repertoires in cytomegalovirus infection. TCRdb re-derived calls from the reads in MiXCR, one entry per CDR3 protein. The sample holds 200,000 to 300,000 distinct CDR3 sequences, approximately 9.1% seen once. The sample taken for sequencing was PBMCs. These receptors were taken from a human donor in good health (CMV status not recorded). Some clones in this sample may be carry-over from other donors' samples.

This clonotype has ten or more counts. The rearrangement joins TRBV28 to TRBJ1-1, with 9 bases identical to TRBD1. V was clipped by 4 bases and J by 10 bases; unmatched bases: 4. From germline, CDR1 is MDHEN and CDR2 SYDVKM. The CDR3 consists of 12 residues. The CDR3 DNA is TGTGCCAGCAGTTCACAGGGGGCGAGAGCTTTCTTT. It yields the protein CASSSQGARAFF.

The table lists this clonotype with many counts. The V call is TRBV5-1, the J call TRBJ2-5; 7 bases align to TRBD1. With V trimmed by 6 bases and J by 3 bases, 5 bases remained unmatched. Germline values: CDR1 SGHRS, CDR2 YFSETQ. The CDR3 runs to 13 residues. CDR3 coding DNA: TGCGCCAGCACCTCCGGGACAGAAGAGACCCAGTACTTC. This translates into CASTSGTEETQYF.

In its sample, this clonotype was seen many times. The chain has TRBV28 and TRBJ2-5, with D maybe TRBD1 (6 bases). The CDR3 has 14 residues. CDR1 is MDHEN and CDR2 is SYDVKM in the germline V gene. Trimming pared 7 bases from V and 4 bases from J, leaving 16 bases between. CDR3 bases: TGTGCCAGCATTGCCCCAGGGGTCGGAGAGACCCAGTACTTC. Protein sequence: CASIAPGVGETQYF. Complete variable domain (other parts from reference TRBV28 and TRBJ2-5): DVKVTQSSRYLVKRTGEKVFLECVQDMDHENMFWYRQDPGLGLRLIYFSYDVKMKEKGDIPEGYSVSREKKERFSLILESASTNQTSMYLCASIAPGVGETQYFGPGTRLLVL.

This clonotype has a handful of counts. The rearrangement links TRBV5-1 to TRBJ2-7; D is ambiguous. V gave up 3 bases and J gave up 3 bases, with 13 bases separating them. The CDR3 is 14 residues long. Looked up from germline, CDR1 is SGHRS and CDR2 is YFSETQ. This CDR3 reads CASSSRTGFYEQYF. For the CDR3, the DNA is TGCGCCAGCAGCTCGCGGACGGGCTTCTACGAGCAGTACTTC.